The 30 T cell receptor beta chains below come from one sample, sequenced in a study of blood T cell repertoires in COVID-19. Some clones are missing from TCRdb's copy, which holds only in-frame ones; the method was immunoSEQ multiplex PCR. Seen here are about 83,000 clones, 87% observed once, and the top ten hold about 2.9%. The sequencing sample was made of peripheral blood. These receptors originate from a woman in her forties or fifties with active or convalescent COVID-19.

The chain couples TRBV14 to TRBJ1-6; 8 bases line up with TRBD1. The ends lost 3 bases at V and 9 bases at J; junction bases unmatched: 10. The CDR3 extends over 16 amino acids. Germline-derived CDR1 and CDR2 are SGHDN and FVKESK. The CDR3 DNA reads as TGTGCCAGCAGCCAGACAGGGGCCAACTTAGGTTCACCCCTCCACTTT. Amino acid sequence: CASSQTGANLGSPLHF.

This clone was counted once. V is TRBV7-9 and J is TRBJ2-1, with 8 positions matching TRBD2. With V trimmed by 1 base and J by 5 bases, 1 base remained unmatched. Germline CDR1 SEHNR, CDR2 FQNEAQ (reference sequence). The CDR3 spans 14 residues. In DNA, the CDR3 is TGTGCCAGCAGCTTAGAAGCGGGGGACAATGAGCAGTTCTTC. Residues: CASSLEAGDNEQFF.

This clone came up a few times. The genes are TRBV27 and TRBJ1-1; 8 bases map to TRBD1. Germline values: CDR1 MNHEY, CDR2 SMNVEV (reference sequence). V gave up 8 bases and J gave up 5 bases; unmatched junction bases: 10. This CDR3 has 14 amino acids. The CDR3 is CASGKGQGRTEAFF. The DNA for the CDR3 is TGTGCCAGCGGAAAAGGACAGGGCCGGACTGAAGCTTTCTTT.

DNA of the CDR3: TGTGCCAGCAGCCAGGGGGGCGGGGGCCTGGGCACTGAAGCTTTCTTT. Amino acid sequence: CASSQGGGGLGTEAFF. The chain uses TRBV3-1 (or the pseudogene TRBV3-2) and TRBJ1-1; D possibly corresponds to TRBD1 (6 bases). The CDR3 extends over 16 amino acids. The V gene's germline CDR1 is LGHDT and CDR2 YNNKEL (reference sequence). The V end lost 3 bases, the J end lost 4 bases, and 18 bases lay between the germline ends.

CDR3 residues: CASSWGREDGYTF. As DNA, the CDR3 is TGTGCCAGCAGCTGGGGGAGGGAAGATGGCTACACCTTC. This rearrangement joins TRBV5-6 to TRBJ1-2; TRBD1 is a possible D gene (5 bases). V gave up 3 bases and J gave up 6 bases, with 12 bases separating them. CDR1 and CDR2 from the germline V gene are SGHDT and YYEEEE. This CDR3 is built from 13 residues.

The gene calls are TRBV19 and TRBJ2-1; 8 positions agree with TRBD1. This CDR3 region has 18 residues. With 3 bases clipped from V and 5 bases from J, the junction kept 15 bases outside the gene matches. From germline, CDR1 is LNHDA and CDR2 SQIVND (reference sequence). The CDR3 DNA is TGTGCCAGTAGTATCGAGTTATGGCCGGGACAGGATAACAATGAGCAGTTCTTC. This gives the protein CASSIELWPGQDNNEQFF.

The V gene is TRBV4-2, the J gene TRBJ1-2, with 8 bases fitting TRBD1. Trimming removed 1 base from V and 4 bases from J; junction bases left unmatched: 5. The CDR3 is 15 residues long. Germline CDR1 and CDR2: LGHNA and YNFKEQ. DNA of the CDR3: TGTGCCAGCAGCCAAGTACAGGGGGAGACCTATGGCTACACCTTC. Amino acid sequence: CASSQVQGETYGYTF.

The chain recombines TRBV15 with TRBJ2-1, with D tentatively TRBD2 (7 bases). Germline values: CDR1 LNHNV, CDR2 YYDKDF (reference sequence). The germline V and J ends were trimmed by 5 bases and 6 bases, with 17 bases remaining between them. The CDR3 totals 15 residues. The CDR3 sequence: CATSWGALAGNEQFF. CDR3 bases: TGTGCCACCAGCTGGGGGGCGTTAGCGGGCAATGAGCAGTTCTTC.

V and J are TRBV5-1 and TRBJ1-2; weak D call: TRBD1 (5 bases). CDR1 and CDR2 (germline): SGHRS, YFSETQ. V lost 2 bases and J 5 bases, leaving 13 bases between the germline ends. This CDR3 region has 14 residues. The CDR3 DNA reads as TGCGCCAGCAGCTTAGGAGGGGCGGAGTATGGCTACACCTTC. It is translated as CASSLGGAEYGYTF.

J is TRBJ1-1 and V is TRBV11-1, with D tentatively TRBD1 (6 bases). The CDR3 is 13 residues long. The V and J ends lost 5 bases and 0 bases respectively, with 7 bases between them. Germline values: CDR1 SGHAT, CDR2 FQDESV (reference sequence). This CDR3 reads CASSGQMNTEAFF. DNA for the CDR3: TGTGCCAGCAGCGGACAGATGAACACTGAAGCTTTCTTT.

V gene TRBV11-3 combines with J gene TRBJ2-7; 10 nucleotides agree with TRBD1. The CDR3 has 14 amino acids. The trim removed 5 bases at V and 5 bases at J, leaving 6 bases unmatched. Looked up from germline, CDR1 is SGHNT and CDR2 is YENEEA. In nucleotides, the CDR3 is TGTGCCAGCAGCGAAGGACAGGGGGAGGACGAGCAGTACTTC. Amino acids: CASSEGQGEDEQYF.

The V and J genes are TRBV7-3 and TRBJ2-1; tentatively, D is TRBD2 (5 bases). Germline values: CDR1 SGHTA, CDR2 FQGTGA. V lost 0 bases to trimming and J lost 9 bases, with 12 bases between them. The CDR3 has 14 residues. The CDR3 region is CASSLTRGQREQFF. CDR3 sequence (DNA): TGTGCCAGCAGCTTAACTCGAGGGCAGCGTGAGCAGTTCTTC.

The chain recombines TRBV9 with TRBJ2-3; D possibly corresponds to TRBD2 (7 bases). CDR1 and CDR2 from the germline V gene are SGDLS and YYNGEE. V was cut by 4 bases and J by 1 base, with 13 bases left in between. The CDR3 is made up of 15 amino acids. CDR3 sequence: CASSTRGARTDTQYF. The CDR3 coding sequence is TGTGCCAGCAGCACTCGGGGGGCCCGCACAGATACGCAGTATTTT.

Here the CDR3 reads CASSGLGANSPLHF. The CDR3 DNA sequence: TGTGCCAGCAGCGGACTAGGGGCGAATTCACCCCTCCACTTT. V gene TRBV25-1 combines with J gene TRBJ1-6, with a possible D match to TRBD1 (5 bases). The germline V gene has CDR1 MGHDK and CDR2 SYGVNS. V was pared by 6 bases and J by 7 bases, with 13 bases between. This CDR3 has 14 residues.

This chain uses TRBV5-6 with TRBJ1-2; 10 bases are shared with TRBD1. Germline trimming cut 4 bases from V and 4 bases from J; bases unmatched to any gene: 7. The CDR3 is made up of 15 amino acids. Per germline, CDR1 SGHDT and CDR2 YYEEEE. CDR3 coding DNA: TGTGCCAGCAGCGACCGGACAGGGGGGATCTATGGCTACACCTTC. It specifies CASSDRTGGIYGYTF.

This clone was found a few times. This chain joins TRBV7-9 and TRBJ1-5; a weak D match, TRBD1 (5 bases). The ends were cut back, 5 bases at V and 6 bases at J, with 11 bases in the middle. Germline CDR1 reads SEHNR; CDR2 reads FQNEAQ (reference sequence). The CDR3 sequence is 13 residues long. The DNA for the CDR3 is TGTGCCAGCAGCCCCCCAGGGATTCAGCCCCAGCATTTT. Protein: CASSPPGIQPQHF.

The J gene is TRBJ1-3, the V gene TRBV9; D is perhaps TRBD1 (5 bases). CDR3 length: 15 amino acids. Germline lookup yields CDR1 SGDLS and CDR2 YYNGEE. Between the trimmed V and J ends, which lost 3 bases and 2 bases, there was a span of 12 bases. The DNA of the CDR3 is TGTGCCAGCAGCGAAGGGGTTTTGGCTGGAAACACCATATATTTT. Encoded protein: CASSEGVLAGNTIYF.

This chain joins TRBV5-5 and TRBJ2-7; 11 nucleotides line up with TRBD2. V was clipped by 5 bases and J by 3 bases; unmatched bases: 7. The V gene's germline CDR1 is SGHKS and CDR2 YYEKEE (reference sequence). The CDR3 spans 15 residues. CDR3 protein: CASRSTSGGIYEQYF. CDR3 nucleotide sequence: TGTGCCAGCAGATCTACTAGCGGGGGTATCTACGAGCAGTACTTC. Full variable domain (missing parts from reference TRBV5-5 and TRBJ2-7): DAGVTQSPTHLIKTRGQQVTLRCSPISGHKSVSWYQQVLGQGPQFIFQYYEKEERGRGNFPDRFSARQFPNYSSELNVNALLLGDSALYLCASRSTSGGIYEQYFGPGTRLTVT.

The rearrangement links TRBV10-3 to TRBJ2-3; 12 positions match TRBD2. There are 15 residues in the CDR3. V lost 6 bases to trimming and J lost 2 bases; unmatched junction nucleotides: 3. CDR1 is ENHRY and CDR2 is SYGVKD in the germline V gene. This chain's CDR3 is CAIRASGGDTDTQYF. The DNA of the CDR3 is TGTGCCATCAGGGCTAGCGGGGGGGACACAGATACGCAGTATTTT.

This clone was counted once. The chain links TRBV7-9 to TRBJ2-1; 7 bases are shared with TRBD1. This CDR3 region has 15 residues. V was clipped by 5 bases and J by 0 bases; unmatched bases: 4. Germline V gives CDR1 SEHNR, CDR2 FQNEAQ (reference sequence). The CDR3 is CASSKTGLSYNEQFF. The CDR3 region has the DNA TGTGCCAGCAGCAAGACAGGGCTCTCCTACAATGAGCAGTTCTTC.

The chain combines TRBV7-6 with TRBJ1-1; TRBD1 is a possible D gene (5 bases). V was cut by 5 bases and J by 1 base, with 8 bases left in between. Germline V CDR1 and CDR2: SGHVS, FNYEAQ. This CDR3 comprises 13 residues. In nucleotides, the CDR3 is TGTGCCAGCAGCAGAGGACAGAACACTGAAGCTTTCTTT. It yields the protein CASSRGQNTEAFF.

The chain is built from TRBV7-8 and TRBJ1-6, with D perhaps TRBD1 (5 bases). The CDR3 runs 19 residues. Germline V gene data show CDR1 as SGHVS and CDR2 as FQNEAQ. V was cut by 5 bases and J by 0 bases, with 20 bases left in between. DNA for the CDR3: TGTGCCAGCAGCCAGCTAGTGGGCAGGGCGAGCTCCTATAATTCACCCCTCCACTTT. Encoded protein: CASSQLVGRASSYNSPLHF.

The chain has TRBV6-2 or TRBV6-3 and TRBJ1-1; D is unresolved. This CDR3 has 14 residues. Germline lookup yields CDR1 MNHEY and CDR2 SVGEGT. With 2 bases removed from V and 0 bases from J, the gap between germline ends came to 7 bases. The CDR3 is CASSYGQMNTEAFF. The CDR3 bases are TGTGCCAGCAGTTACGGCCAGATGAACACTGAAGCTTTCTTT.

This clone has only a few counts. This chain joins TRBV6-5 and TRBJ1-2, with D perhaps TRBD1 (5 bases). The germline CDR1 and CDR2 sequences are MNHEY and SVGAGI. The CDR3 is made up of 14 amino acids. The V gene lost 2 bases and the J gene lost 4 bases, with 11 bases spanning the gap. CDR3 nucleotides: TGTGCCAGCAGTTACAGGCAGGGATCCTATGGCTACACCTTC. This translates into CASSYRQGSYGYTF.

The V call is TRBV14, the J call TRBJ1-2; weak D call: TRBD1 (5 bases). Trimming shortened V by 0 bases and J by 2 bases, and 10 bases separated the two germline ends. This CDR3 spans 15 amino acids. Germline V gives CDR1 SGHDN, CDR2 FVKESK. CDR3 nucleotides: TGTGCCAGCAGCCAAGATCTCCCAGGGAACTATGGCTACACCTTC. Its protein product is CASSQDLPGNYGYTF.

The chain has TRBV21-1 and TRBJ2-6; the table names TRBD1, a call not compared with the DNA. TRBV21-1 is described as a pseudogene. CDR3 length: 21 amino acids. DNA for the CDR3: TGTGCCAGCAGCAAAGCGCTTTTCTTGGCAGGGGGGCACTCTGGGGCCAACGTCCTGACTTTC. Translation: CASSKALFLAGGHSGANVLTF.

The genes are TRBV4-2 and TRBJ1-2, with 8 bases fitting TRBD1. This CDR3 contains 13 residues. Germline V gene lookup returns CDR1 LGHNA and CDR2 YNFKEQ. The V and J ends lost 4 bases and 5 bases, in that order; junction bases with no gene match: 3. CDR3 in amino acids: CASSPGQEYGYTF. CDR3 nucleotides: TGTGCCAGCAGCCCGGGACAGGAGTATGGCTACACCTTC.

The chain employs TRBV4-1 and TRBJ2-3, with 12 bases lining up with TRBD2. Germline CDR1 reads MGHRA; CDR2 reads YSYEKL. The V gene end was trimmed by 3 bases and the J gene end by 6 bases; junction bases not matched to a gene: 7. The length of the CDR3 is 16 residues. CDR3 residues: CASSQDRLAGVDTQYF. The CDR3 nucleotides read TGCGCCAGCAGCCAGGACAGACTAGCGGGGGTGGATACGCAGTATTTT.

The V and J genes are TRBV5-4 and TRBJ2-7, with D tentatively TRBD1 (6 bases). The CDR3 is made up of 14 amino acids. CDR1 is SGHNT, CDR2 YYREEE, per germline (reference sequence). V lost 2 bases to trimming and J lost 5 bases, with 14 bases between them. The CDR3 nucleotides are TGTGCCAGCAGCTTAGGTCTGGGGGCGAACGAGCAGTACTTC. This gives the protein CASSLGLGANEQYF.

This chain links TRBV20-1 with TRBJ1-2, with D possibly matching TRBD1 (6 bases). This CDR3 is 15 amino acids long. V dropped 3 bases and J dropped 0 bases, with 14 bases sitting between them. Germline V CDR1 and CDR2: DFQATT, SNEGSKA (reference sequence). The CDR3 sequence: CSASQFGQSNYGYTF. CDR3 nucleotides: TGCAGTGCTAGTCAGTTCGGACAGTCTAACTATGGCTACACCTTC.